The TCR beta chain under discussion was sequenced for a study of blood T cell repertoires in COVID-19. Authors' analysis steps: Reference gene primer amplification in the assay estimated nucleated cell counts. Only in-frame clones appear in the TCRdb table, and some are missing; sequencing was by immunoSEQ multiplex PCR. V and J calls and clone size are given by that table; D and trimming were obtained from the DNA. The sample has approximately 300,000 clones; roughly 90% are singletons. V lost 3 bases and J lost 5, with 24 bases in between. Germline V gene sequence: CDR1 KGHDR, CDR2 SFDVKD. The CDR3 is made up of 18 amino acids.

What was sequenced was PBMCs or T cells enriched from blood (not recorded which). The chain couples TRBV24-1 to TRBJ2-5; D may be TRBD1 (8 bases). This TCR derives from a woman aged 25-40 years who had recovered from COVID-19. CDR3 protein: CATSDGGAWQGARETQYF. DNA for the CDR3: TGTGCCACCAGTGATGGGGGGGCCTGGCAGGGGGCAAGGGAGACCCAGTACTTC.